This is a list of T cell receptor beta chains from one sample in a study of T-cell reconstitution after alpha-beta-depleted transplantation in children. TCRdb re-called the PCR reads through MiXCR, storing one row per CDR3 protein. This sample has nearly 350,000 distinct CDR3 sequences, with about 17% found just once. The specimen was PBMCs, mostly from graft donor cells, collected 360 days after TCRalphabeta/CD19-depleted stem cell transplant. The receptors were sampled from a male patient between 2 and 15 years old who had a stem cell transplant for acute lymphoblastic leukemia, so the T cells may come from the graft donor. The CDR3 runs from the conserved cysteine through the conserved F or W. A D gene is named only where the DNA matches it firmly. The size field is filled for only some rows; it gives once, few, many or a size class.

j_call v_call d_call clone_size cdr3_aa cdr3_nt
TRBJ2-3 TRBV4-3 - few CASSQDLISGGTDTQYF TGCGCCAGCAGCCAAGATTTGATTAGCGGAGGCACAGATACGCAGTATTTT
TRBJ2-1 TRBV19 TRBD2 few CASSEGTSGYNEQFF TGTGCCAGTAGTGAGGGGACTAGCGGGTACAATGAGCAGTTCTTC
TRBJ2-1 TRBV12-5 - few CASGLVFSSYYNEQFF TGTGCTAGTGGTTTGGTTTTCTCTAGCTACTACAATGAGCAGTTCTTC
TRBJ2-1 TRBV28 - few CASSFSTALSFNEQFF TGTGCCAGCAGTTTCTCCACGGCACTTTCGTTCAATGAGCAGTTCTTC
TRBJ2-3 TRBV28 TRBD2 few CASSVTSGDTDTQYF TGTGCCAGCAGCGTTACTAGCGGAGACACAGATACGCAGTATTTT
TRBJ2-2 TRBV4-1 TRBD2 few CASSQGPTSGRAGELFF TGCGCCAGCAGCCAAGGCCCGACTAGCGGGAGGGCCGGGGAGCTGTTTTTT
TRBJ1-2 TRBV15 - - CATSRDEAAPYGYTF TGTGCCACCAGCAGAGATGAGGCAGCTCCCTATGGCTACACCTTC
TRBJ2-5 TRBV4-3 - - CASSRVGGGRAQYF TGCGCCAGCAGCCGGGTGGGAGGGGGTCGGGCCCAGTACTTC
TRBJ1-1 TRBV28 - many CASSFRSFAEAFF TGTGCCAGCAGTTTTAGGAGTTTCGCTGAAGCTTTCTTT
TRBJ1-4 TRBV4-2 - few CASSQGLANEKLFF TGTGCCAGCAGCCAGGGCTTGGCTAATGAAAAACTGTTTTTT
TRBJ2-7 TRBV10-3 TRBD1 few CAISESDRPVLFYEQYF TGTGCCATCAGTGAGTCGGACAGGCCCGTCCTTTTTTACGAGCAGTACTTC
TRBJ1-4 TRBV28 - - CASSFRTDEKLFF TGTGCCAGCAGTTTTCGGACAGATGAAAAACTGTTTTTT
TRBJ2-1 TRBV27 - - CASSKALAFNEQFF TGTGCCAGCAGCAAGGCACTAGCATTCAATGAGCAGTTCTTC
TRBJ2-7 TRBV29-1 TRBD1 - CSVEGLTGSGEQYF TGCAGCGTTGAGGGTCTGACAGGGTCTGGCGAGCAGTACTTC
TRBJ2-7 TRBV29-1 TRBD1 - CSVRQGGAYEQYF TGCAGCGTTAGACAGGGGGGAGCATACGAGCAGTACTTC
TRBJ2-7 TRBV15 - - CATSRASNYEQYF TGTGCCACCAGCAGAGCATCCAACTACGAGCAGTACTTC
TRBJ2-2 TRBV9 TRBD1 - CASSGPGGWTGELFF TGTGCCAGCAGCGGACCAGGGGGCTGGACCGGGGAGCTGTTTTTT
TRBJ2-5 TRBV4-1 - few CASSQIGLSQETQYF TGCGCCAGCAGCCAAATCGGACTGTCCCAGGAGACCCAGTACTTC
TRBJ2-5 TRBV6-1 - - CASTQGRRQETQYF TGTGCCAGTACTCAGGGACGGCGCCAAGAGACCCAGTACTTC
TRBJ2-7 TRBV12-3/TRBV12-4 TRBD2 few CASRVGRASYEQYF TGTGCCAGCCGAGTGGGGAGGGCCTCCTACGAGCAGTACTTC
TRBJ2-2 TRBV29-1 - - CSACDRNHNTGELFF TGCAGTGCCTGCGACAGGAATCATAACACCGGGGAGCTGTTTTTT
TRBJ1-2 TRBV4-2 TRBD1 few CASSPSRDRGRSYTF TGTGCCAGCAGCCCCTCCCGGGACAGGGGACGTAGCTACACCTTC
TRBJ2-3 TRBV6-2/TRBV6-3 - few CASTSTQYF TGTGCCAGCACCTCTACGCAGTATTTT
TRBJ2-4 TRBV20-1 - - CSAGAERLLAKNIQYF TGCAGTGCTGGGGCGGAGCGTCTACTAGCCAAAAACATTCAGTACTTC
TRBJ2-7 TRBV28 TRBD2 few CASSLWTSGRVNEQYF TGTGCCAGCAGTTTATGGACTAGCGGGAGGGTCAACGAGCAGTACTTC
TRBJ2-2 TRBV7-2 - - CASSLVGKGTGELFF TGTGCCAGCAGCTTAGTAGGGAAAGGCACCGGGGAGCTGTTTTTT
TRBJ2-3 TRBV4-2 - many CASSQDALNPTDTQYF TGTGCCAGCAGCCAAGACGCCCTAAACCCCACAGATACGCAGTATTTT
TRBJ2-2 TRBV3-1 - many CASSRRNTGELFF TGTGCCAGCAGCCGCAGGAACACCGGGGAGCTGTTTTTT
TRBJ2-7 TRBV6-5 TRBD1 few CASSYGMGQLLYEQYF TGTGCCAGCAGTTACGGGATGGGACAGTTACTCTACGAGCAGTACTTC
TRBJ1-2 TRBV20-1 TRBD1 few CSAERTGVYGYTF TGCAGTGCTGAACGGACAGGGGTCTATGGCTACACCTTC
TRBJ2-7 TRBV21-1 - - CASSKGPGLAGGYEQYF TGTGCCAGCAGCAAAGGGCCGGGACTAGCGGGCGGCTACGAGCAGTACTTC
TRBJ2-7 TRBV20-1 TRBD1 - CSAREPPGTGGYEQYF TGCAGTGCTAGAGAGCCACCGGGGACAGGTGGTTACGAGCAGTACTTC
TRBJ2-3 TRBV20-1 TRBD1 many CSAKRQGADTQYF TGCAGTGCCAAGAGACAGGGCGCTGATACGCAGTATTTT
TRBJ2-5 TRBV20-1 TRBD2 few CSAGLASWIQETQYF TGCAGTGCGGGACTAGCGAGTTGGATACAAGAGACCCAGTACTTC
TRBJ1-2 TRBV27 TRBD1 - CASSFGTATPYGYTF TGTGCCAGCAGTTTCGGGACAGCCACCCCCTATGGCTACACCTTC
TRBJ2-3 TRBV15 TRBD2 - CATSISLQTSATQYF TGTGCCACCAGCATATCCCTCCAGACTAGCGCTACGCAGTATTTT
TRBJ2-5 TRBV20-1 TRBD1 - CSAQPPGQGARKTQYF TGCAGTGCTCAACCCCCGGGACAGGGGGCGAGGAAGACCCAGTACTTC
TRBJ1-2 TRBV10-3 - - CAISDLGAPGIYGYTF TGTGCCATCAGTGACTTGGGGGCCCCGGGGATCTATGGCTACACCTTC
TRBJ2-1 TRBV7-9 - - CASRVGEIQNNEQFF TGTGCCAGCAGGGTGGGGGAGATCCAAAACAATGAGCAGTTCTTC
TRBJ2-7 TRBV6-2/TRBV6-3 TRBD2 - CASSDGLAAWEQYF TGTGCCAGCAGTGACGGACTAGCGGCCTGGGAGCAGTACTTC
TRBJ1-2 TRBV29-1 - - CSVYYREDYGYTF TGCAGCGTTTATTACAGGGAAGACTATGGCTACACCTTC
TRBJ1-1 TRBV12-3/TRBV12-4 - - CASSFQGRGFF TGTGCCAGCAGTTTTCAGGGTAGGGGTTTCTTT
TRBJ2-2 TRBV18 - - CASSPEHTGELFF TGTGCCAGCTCACCGGAACACACCGGGGAGCTGTTTTTT
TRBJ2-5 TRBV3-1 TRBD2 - CASSQTGRSDF TGTGCCAGCAGCCAAACCGGGAGGTCAGACTTC
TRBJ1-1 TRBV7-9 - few CASSSKPPGHFTEAFF TGTGCCAGCAGCTCTAAGCCGCCGGGACACTTCACTGAAGCTTTCTTT
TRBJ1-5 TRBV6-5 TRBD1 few CASSSSFGTGNNQPQHF TGTGCCAGCAGTTCCAGTTTTGGGACAGGGAACAATCAGCCCCAGCATTTT
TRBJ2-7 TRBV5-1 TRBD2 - CASSSGLVGTYEQYF TGCGCCAGCAGCTCAGGACTAGTCGGGACCTACGAGCAGTACTTC
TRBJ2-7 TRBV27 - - CASSKYGDWQYF TGTGCCAGCAGTAAATATGGGGACTGGCAGTACTTC